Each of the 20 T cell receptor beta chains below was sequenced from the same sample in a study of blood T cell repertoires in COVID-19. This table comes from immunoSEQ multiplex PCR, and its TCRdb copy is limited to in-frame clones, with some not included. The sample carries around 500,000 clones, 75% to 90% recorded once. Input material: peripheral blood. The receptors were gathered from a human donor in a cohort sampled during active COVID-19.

The CDR3 DNA sequence: TGTGCCAGCAGGGTCATGGGGGCCCGGGAGCTGTTTTTT. Its protein product is CASRVMGARELFF. The chain uses TRBV6-5 and TRBJ2-2; possible D gene TRBD1, 6 bases. Germline loops: CDR1 MNHEY, CDR2 SVGAGI. The CDR3 sequence is 13 residues long. V was trimmed by 6 bases and J by 9 bases, leaving 14 bases between them.

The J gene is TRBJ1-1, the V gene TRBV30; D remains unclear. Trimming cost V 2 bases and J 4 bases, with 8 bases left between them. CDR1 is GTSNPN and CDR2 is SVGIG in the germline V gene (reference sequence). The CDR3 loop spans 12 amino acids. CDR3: CAWSPVVTEAFF. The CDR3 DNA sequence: TGTGCCTGGAGTCCAGTCGTCACTGAAGCTTTCTTT.

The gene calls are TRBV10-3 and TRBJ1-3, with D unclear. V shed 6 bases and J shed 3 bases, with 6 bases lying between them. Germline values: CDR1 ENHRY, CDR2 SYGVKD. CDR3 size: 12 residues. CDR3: CAIRQDGNTIYF. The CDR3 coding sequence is TGTGCCATCAGGCAGGATGGAAACACCATATATTTT.

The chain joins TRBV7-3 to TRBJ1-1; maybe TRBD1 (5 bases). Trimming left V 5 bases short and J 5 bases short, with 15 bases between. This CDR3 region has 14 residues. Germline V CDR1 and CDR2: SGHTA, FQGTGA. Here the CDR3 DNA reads TGTGCCAGCAGCCCACGGGGGGTATGGACTGAAGCTTTCTTT. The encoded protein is CASSPRGVWTEAFF.

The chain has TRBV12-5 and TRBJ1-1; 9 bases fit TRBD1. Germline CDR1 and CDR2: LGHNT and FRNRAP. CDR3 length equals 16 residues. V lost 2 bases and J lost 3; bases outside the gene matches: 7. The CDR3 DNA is TGTGCTAGTGGTTTGTCATCCGGGACAGGGTACACTGAAGCTTTCTTT. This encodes CASGLSSGTGYTEAFF. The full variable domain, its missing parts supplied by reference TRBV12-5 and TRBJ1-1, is DARVTQTPRHKVTEMGQEVTMRCQPILGHNTVFWYRQTMMQGLELLAYFRNRAPLDDSGMPKDRFSAEMPDATLATLKIQPSEPRDSAVYFCASGLSSGTGYTEAFFGQGTRLTVV.

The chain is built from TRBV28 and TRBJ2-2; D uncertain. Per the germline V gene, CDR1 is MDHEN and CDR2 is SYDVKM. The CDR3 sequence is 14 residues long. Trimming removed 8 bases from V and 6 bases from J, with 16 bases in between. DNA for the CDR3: TGTGCCAGCCGCACCCGCTTAGATGCCGGGGAGCTGTTTTTT. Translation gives CASRTRLDAGELFF. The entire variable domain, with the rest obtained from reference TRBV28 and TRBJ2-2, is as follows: DVKVTQSSRYLVKRTGEKVFLECVQDMDHENMFWYRQDPGLGLRLIYFSYDVKMKEKGDIPEGYSVSREKKERFSLILESASTNQTSMYLCASRTRLDAGELFFGEGSRLTVL.

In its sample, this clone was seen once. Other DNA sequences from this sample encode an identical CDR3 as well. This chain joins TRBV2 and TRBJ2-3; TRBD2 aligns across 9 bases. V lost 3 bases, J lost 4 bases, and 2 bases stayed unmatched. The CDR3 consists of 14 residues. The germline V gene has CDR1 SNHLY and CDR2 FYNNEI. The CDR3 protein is CASSEGGRADTQYF. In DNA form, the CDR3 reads TGTGCCAGCAGTGAGGGCGGGAGGGCAGATACGCAGTATTTT.

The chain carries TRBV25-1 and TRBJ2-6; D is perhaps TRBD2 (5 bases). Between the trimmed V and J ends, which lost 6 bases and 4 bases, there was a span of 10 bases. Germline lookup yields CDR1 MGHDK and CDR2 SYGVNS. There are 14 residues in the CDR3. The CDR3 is CASRGATGANVLTF. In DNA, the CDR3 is TGTGCCAGCAGGGGAGCAACGGGGGCCAACGTCCTGACTTTC.

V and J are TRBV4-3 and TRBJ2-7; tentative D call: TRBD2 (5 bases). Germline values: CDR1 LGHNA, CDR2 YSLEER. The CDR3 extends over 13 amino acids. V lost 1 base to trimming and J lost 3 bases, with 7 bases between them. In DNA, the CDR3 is TGCGCCAGCAGCCAAGTCGGGATCTACGAGCAGTACTTC. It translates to CASSQVGIYEQYF.

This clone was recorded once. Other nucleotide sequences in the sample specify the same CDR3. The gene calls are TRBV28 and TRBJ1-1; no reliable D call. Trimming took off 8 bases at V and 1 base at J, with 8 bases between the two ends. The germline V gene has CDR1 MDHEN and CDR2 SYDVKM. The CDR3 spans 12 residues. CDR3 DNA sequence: TGTGCCAGCGGTACAGCGAACACTGAAGCTTTCTTT. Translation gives CASGTANTEAFF.

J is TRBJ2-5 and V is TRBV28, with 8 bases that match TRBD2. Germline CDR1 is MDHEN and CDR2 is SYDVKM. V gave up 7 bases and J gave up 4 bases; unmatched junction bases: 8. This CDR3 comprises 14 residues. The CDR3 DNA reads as TGTGCCAGCAAATCGGGAGGGCTTTCAGAGACCCAGTACTTC. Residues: CASKSGGLSETQYF.

CDR3 nucleotides: TGTGCCAGTACCAAAAGGGGGACAGGAAGCACAGATACGCAGTATTTT. Encoded protein: CASTKRGTGSTDTQYF. The chain couples TRBV19 to TRBJ2-3; TRBD1 matches at 8 bases. The CDR3 runs to 16 residues. Germline lookup yields CDR1 LNHDA and CDR2 SQIVND (reference sequence). V was clipped by 7 bases and J by 0 bases; unmatched bases: 9.

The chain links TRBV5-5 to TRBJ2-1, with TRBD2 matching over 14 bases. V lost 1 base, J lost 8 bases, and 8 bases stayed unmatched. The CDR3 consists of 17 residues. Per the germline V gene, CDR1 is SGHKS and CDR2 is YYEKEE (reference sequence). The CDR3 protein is CASSLLTSGRAGDEQFF. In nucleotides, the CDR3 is TGTGCCAGCAGCTTGTTGACTAGCGGGAGGGCCGGGGATGAGCAGTTCTTC.

The CDR3 nucleotides are TGTGCCAGTAGTACCGGGACTAGCGGGAGTGCGACCCAGTACTTC. It encodes CASSTGTSGSATQYF. The rearrangement uses TRBV19 and TRBJ2-5, with 14 bases matching TRBD2. CDR1 and CDR2 from the germline V gene are LNHDA and SQIVND (reference sequence). With V trimmed by 4 bases and J by 7 bases, 5 bases remained unmatched. This CDR3 has 15 residues. The whole variable domain, remainder taken from reference TRBV19 and TRBJ2-5, is DGGITQSPKYLFRKEGQNVTLSCEQNLNHDAMYWYRQDPGQGLRLIYYSQIVNDFQKGDIAEGYSVSREKKESFPLTVTSAQKNPTAFYLCASSTGTSGSATQYFGPGTRLLVL.

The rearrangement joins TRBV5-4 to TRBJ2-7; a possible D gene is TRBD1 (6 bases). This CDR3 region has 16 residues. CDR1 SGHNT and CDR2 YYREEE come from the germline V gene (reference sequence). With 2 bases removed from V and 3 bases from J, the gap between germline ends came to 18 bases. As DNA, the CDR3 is TGTGCCAGCAGCTTATCAGGGGTTTCCTCCCTCTACGAGCAGTACTTC. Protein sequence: CASSLSGVSSLYEQYF.

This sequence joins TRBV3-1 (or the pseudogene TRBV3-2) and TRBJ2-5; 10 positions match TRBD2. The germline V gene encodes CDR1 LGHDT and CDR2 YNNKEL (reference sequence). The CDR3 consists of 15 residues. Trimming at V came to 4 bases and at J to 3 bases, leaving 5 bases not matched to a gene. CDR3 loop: CASSPTSGTEETQYF. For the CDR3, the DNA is TGTGCCAGCAGCCCCACTAGCGGGACAGAAGAGACCCAGTACTTC.

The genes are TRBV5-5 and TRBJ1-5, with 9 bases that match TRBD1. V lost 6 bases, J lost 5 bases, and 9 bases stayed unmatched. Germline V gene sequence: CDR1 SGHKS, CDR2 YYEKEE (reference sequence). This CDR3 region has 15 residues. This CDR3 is CASITSGTGYQPQHF. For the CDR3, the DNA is TGTGCCAGCATCACCTCCGGGACAGGGTATCAGCCCCAGCATTTT.

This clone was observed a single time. CDR3 in amino acids: CASSLGASSNTEAFF. The CDR3, as DNA: TGCGCCAGCAGCTTGGGAGCAAGTTCCAACACTGAAGCTTTCTTT. The chain recombines TRBV5-1 with TRBJ1-1, with D hard to call. CDR3 length: 15 amino acids. Trimming pared 0 bases from V and 2 bases from J, leaving 11 bases between. Germline V gene data show CDR1 as SGHRS and CDR2 as YFSETQ.

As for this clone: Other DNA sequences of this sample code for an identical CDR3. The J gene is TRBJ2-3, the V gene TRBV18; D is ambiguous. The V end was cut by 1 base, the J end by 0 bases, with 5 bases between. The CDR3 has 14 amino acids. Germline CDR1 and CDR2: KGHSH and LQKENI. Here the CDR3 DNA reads TGTGCCAGCTCACCACTCTCTAGCACAGATACGCAGTATTTT. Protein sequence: CASSPLSSTDTQYF.

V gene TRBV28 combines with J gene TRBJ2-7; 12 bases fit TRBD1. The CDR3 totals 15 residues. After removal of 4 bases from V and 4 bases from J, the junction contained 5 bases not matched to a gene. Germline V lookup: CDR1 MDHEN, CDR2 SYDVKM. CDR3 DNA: TGTGCCAGCAGTTCCGGGACAGGGGGCGCATACGAGCAGTACTTC. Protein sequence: CASSSGTGGAYEQYF. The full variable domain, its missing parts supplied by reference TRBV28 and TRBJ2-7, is DVKVTQSSRYLVKRTGEKVFLECVQDMDHENMFWYRQDPGLGLRLIYFSYDVKMKEKGDIPEGYSVSREKKERFSLILESASTNQTSMYLCASSSGTGGAYEQYFGPGTRLTVT.